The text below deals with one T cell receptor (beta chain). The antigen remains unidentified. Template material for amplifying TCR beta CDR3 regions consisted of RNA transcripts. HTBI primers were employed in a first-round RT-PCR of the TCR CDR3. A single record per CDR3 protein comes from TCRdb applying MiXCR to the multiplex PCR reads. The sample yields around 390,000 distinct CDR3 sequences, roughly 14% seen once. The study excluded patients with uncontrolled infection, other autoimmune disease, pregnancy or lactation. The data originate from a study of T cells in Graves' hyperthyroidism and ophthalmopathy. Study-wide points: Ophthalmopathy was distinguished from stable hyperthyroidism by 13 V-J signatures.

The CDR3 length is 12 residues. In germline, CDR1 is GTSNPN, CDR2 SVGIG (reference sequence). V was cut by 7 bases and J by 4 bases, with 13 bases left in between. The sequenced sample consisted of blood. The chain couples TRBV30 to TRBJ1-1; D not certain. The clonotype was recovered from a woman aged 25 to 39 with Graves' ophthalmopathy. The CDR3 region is CASRGGRTEAFF. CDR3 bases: TGTGCCTCCCGAGGAGGCCGCACTGAAGCTTTCTTT. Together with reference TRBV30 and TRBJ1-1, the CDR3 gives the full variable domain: SQTIHQWPATLVQPVGSPLSLECTVEGTSNPNLYWYRQAAGRGLQLLFYSVGIGQISSEVPQNLSASRPQDRQFILSSKKLLLSDSGFYLCASRGGRTEAFFGQGTRLTVV.